One and the same sample provided the 2 T cell receptor beta chains below, sequenced in a study of blood T cell repertoires in COVID-19 (TCRdb year 2020). The library came from the immunoSEQ multiplex PCR assay. As stored in TCRdb, this immuneACCESS dataset retains in-frame rearrangements with V and J assigned. A fraction of the clones does not appear; measured against another copy, unresolved V genes explain less than half of the discrepancy, and the remainder lacks a known reason. The sample records a few hundred thousand clones, 65% to 90% of which are singletons. Of the sample, about 2.5% falls within the top ten clones. Specimen: peripheral blood. The receptors stem from a woman in her 70s with COVID-19, enrolled during active disease.

The gene calls are TRBV7-8 and TRBJ2-2; D is possibly TRBD2 (6 bases). This CDR3 region has 16 residues. Trimming shortened V by 4 bases and J by 1 base, and 13 bases separated the two germline ends. Per germline, CDR1 SGHVS and CDR2 FQNEAQ. The CDR3 DNA sequence: TGTGCCAGCAGCTGGGGCGGACTAATGAACACCGGGGAGCTGTTTTTT. Its protein is CASSWGGLMNTGELFF.

This sequence joins TRBV6-2 or TRBV6-3 and TRBJ2-2, with D possibly matching TRBD1 (5 bases). CDR1 is MNHEY, CDR2 SVGEGT, per germline. CDR3 length equals 15 residues. The germline V and J ends were trimmed by 1 base and 7 bases, with 13 bases remaining between them. CDR3 protein: CASSYLSQGHGELFF. The CDR3 DNA reads as TGTGCCAGCAGTTACTTGAGCCAGGGTCACGGGGAGCTGTTTTTT.